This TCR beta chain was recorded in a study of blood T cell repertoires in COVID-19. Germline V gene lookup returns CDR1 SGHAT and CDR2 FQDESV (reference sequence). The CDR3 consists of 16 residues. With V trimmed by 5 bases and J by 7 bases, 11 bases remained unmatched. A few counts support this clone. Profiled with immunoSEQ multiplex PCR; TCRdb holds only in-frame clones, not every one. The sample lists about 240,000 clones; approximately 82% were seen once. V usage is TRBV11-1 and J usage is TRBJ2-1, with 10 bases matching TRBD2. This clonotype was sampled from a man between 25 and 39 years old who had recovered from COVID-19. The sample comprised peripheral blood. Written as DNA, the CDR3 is TGTGCCAGCAGCCTAAGCGGGGGGGCCGGTTGGAATGAGCAGTTCTTC. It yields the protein CASSLSGGAGWNEQFF.